This T cell receptor beta chain was captured by sequencing in a study of blood T cell repertoires in COVID-19. The data were produced by immunoSEQ multiplex PCR, yet TCRdb's version contains in-frame clones alone and is incomplete. This sample yields about 360,000 clones, of which over 75% are seen a single time; over 2% belongs to the top ten. The receptor's source is a woman between 40 and 55 years old with acute COVID-19. Input material: PBMCs or T cells enriched from blood (not recorded which).

This chain's CDR3 is CSVEVGGNNEQYF. The CDR3, as DNA: TGCAGCGTTGAAGTTGGCGGGAACAACGAGCAGTACTTC. This chain links TRBV29-1 with TRBJ2-7; TRBD2 is a possible D gene (6 bases). Per germline, CDR1 SQVTM and CDR2 ANQGSEA. The CDR3 contains 13 residues. With 1 base removed from V and 5 bases from J, the gap between germline ends came to 12 bases.